A single sample is the source of the 30 T cell receptor beta chains below, sequenced in a study of blood T cell repertoires in COVID-19. Clones were read by immunoSEQ multiplex PCR, and TCRdb kept only the in-frame ones, dropping some. The sample records fewer than 350,000 clones, roughly 85% being singletons. Sequencing was carried out using PBMCs or T cells enriched from blood (not recorded which). The receptors here all came from a woman aged 35 to 49 with acute COVID-19.

This clone is a singleton in its sample. This chain links TRBV5-1 with TRBJ2-5, with 10 bases aligning to TRBD2. Germline loops: CDR1 SGHRS, CDR2 YFSETQ. V lost 2 bases to trimming and J lost 4 bases; unmatched junction nucleotides: 2. The CDR3 loop spans 14 amino acids. As DNA, the CDR3 is TGCGCCAGCAGCTTCCTAGCGGGAGTAGAGACCCAGTACTTC. It is translated as CASSFLAGVETQYF.

This chain connects TRBV11-2 to TRBJ2-3; the D gene is possibly TRBD1 (6 bases). The germline gives CDR1 SGHAT, CDR2 FQNNGV. V lost 5 bases, J lost 2 bases, and 17 bases lay in between. The CDR3 extends over 16 amino acids. The CDR3 is CASSEAGASFTDTQYF. The CDR3 DNA follows: TGTGCCAGCAGCGAGGCAGGGGCCAGTTTCACAGATACGCAGTATTTT.

The chain joins TRBV28 to TRBJ2-4, with TRBD2 matching 7 bases. After removal of 9 bases from V and 2 bases from J, the junction contained 4 bases not matched to a gene. The germline V gene has CDR1 MDHEN and CDR2 SYDVKM. The CDR3 length is 13 residues. CDR3 amino acids: CASPGGTKNIQYF. CDR3 DNA: TGTGCCAGTCCGGGGGGTACCAAAAACATTCAGTACTTC.

Remarks on this clone: Because it lacks the conserved phenylalanine or tryptophan at the end, this CDR3 is likely a read error. The limits of the CDR3 on the DNA are not certain, so only TCRdb's listed CDR3 is given. This chain links TRBV6-4 with TRBJ1-1; the D call in the table, TRBD1, was not verified against the DNA. Termini included, the CDR3 measures 11 amino acids. Germline assignment: CDR1 MRHNA and CDR2 SNTAGT. The CDR3 spells CASSESPGSPY.

The chain links TRBV5-1 to TRBJ2-1; 10 positions agree with TRBD2. The V segment lost 4 bases and the J segment 4 bases; nucleotides outside the gene matches: 5. This CDR3 has 15 residues. Germline values: CDR1 SGHRS, CDR2 YFSETQ. CDR3 residues: CASSEGTSAYNEQFF. The DNA of the CDR3 is TGCGCCAGCAGCGAGGGGACTAGCGCATACAATGAGCAGTTCTTC.

V gene TRBV19 combines with J gene TRBJ1-2; 7 bases align to TRBD1. Germline CDR1 LNHDA, CDR2 SQIVND (reference sequence). J was trimmed by 6 bases and V by 7 bases; bases with no gene match: 5. The CDR3 runs 12 residues. Here the CDR3 DNA reads TGTGCCAGTACCGACAGGGCTCATGGCTACACCTTC. Its translation: CASTDRAHGYTF. Full variable domain (outside the CDR3, taken from reference TRBV19 and TRBJ1-2): DGGITQSPKYLFRKEGQNVTLSCEQNLNHDAMYWYRQDPGQGLRLIYYSQIVNDFQKGDIAEGYSVSREKKESFPLTVTSAQKNPTAFYLCASTDRAHGYTFGSGTRLTVV.

In its sample, this clone was seen once. This chain connects TRBV29-1 to TRBJ1-3; perhaps TRBD1 as D (6 bases). Germline CDR1 is SQVTM and CDR2 is ANQGSEA. CDR3 length: 12 amino acids. The V end was cut by 6 bases, the J end by 7 bases, with 13 bases between. CDR3: CSVQGGRNTIYF. CDR3 DNA: TGCAGCGTCCAAGGGGGTCGGAACACCATATATTTT.

The chain combines TRBV20-1 with TRBJ1-6; D is uncertain. Germline CDR1 and CDR2: DFQATT and SNEGSKA (reference sequence). V was pared by 3 bases and J by 6 bases, with 18 bases between. The CDR3 is 16 residues long. CDR3 sequence reads: CSASGGSRSLNSPLHF. CDR3 sequence (DNA): TGCAGTGCTAGTGGCGGCAGCCGATCTCTTAATTCACCCCTCCACTTT.

V gene TRBV3-1 (or the pseudogene TRBV3-2) combines with J gene TRBJ2-1, with TRBD2 matching over 9 bases. This CDR3 has 17 amino acids. J gave up 7 bases and V 1 base, and 11 bases lay outside the gene matches. CDR1 and CDR2 from the germline V gene are LGHDT and YNNKEL (reference sequence). CDR3 sequence: CASSQAPIAGEGNEQFF. DNA of the CDR3: TGTGCCAGCAGCCAAGCCCCTATAGCGGGAGAGGGGAATGAGCAGTTCTTC.

The chain carries TRBV18 and TRBJ2-1; D might be TRBD1 (5 bases). Trimming cost V 5 bases and J 1 base, with 15 bases left between them. The CDR3 contains 16 residues. Germline CDR1 KGHSH, CDR2 LQKENI. DNA for the CDR3: TGTGCCAGCTCATCCCAGGGTCCCTCTTCCTACAATGAGCAGTTCTTC. Protein: CASSSQGPSSYNEQFF.

A remark on this clone: Other DNA variants within this sample encode the same CDR3. The chain links TRBV9 to TRBJ1-3, with a tentative D call TRBD1 (5 bases). The CDR3 has 15 residues. In germline, CDR1 is SGDLS, CDR2 YYNGEE. V was shortened by 0 bases and J by 2 bases, with 9 bases between the two germline ends. CDR3 sequence: CASSVASGAGNTIYF. CDR3 nucleotide sequence: TGTGCCAGCAGCGTAGCGTCGGGGGCTGGAAACACCATATATTTT.

The V gene is TRBV19, the J gene TRBJ2-5; TRBD1 might be the D (5 bases). Germline values: CDR1 LNHDA, CDR2 SQIVND (reference sequence). The V and J ends lost 1 base and 5 bases respectively, with 11 bases between them. The CDR3 has 14 residues. The CDR3 is CASSIAQGRETQYF. The CDR3 DNA reads TGTGCCAGTAGTATAGCCCAGGGTCGGGAGACCCAGTACTTC.

The chain joins TRBV7-9 to TRBJ2-1, with 15 bases fitting TRBD2. In germline, CDR1 is SEHNR, CDR2 FQNEAQ (reference sequence). The CDR3 length is 15 residues. The J segment lost 7 bases and the V segment lost 4 bases, leaving 2 bases of the junction unmatched. This CDR3 is CASSSGTSGGNEQFF. The CDR3 DNA reads as TGTGCCAGCAGCTCCGGGACTAGCGGGGGGAATGAGCAGTTCTTC.

This chain joins TRBV10-2 and TRBJ1-3; the D gene is possibly TRBD1 (6 bases). Germline CDR1 WSHSY, CDR2 SAAADI. The CDR3 is made up of 15 amino acids. The germline V and J ends were trimmed by 6 bases and 4 bases, with 16 bases remaining between them. The DNA for the CDR3 is TGCGCCAGCAGAGAGGCAGGGGTGGTCGGAAACACCATATATTTT. It codes for CASREAGVVGNTIYF.

This clone has a single count. The chain recombines TRBV19 with TRBJ1-1; D may be TRBD1 (6 bases). Germline-derived CDR1 and CDR2 are LNHDA and SQIVND (reference sequence). The CDR3 sequence is 18 residues long. Trimming left V 3 bases short and J 0 bases short, with 20 bases between. DNA of the CDR3: TGTGCCAGTAGTATCGGTTCAGGGGAGTCTCAAATGAACACTGAAGCTTTCTTT. It specifies CASSIGSGESQMNTEAFF.

The chain links TRBV19 to TRBJ1-2; TRBD1 matches at 7 bases. From germline, CDR1 is LNHDA and CDR2 SQIVND (reference sequence). Trimming at V came to 6 bases and at J to 3 bases, leaving 16 bases not matched to a gene. The CDR3 runs to 17 residues. This CDR3 reads CASSASGTDILYYGYTF. The CDR3 bases are TGTGCCAGTAGCGCCTCAGGGACAGACATCCTCTACTATGGCTACACCTTC.

This clone came up once. This chain connects TRBV6-5 to TRBJ1-2; TRBD1 is a possible D gene (6 bases). In germline, CDR1 is MNHEY, CDR2 SVGAGI. The CDR3 is 14 amino acids. V lost 5 bases and J lost 4, with 14 bases in between. The CDR3, as DNA: TGTGCCAGCAGTAACCGACAGGAACGCTATGGCTACACCTTC. Translated, it gives CASSNRQERYGYTF.

The chain uses TRBV10-3 and TRBJ1-2, with a tentative D call TRBD1 (5 bases). V was shortened by 0 bases and J by 1 base, with 18 bases between the two germline ends. The CDR3 is 18 residues long. The V gene's germline CDR1 is ENHRY and CDR2 SYGVKD. CDR3 amino acids: CAISESISKGPFNYGYTF. CDR3 sequence (DNA): TGTGCCATCAGTGAGTCGATAAGTAAGGGGCCCTTTAACTATGGCTACACCTTC.

The V and J genes are TRBV10-3 and TRBJ2-5; 7 positions match TRBD2. V trimming: 6 bases; J trimming: 2 bases; junction bases outside the gene matches: 3. The CDR3 has 13 amino acids. The germline V gene encodes CDR1 ENHRY and CDR2 SYGVKD. The CDR3 spells CAIRGGGQETQYF. CDR3 bases: TGTGCCATCAGGGGGGGAGGGCAAGAGACCCAGTACTTC.

This clone was found a few times. The J gene is TRBJ1-2, the V gene TRBV2; 7 nucleotides align to TRBD1. Germline CDR1 reads SNHLY; CDR2 reads FYNNEI. V dropped 6 bases and J dropped 8; count of bases not matched to a gene: 9. This CDR3 is built from 13 residues. In nucleotides, the CDR3 is TGTGCCAGCAGGACAGGGCCCGTCGGGGGCTACACCTTC. Amino acid sequence: CASRTGPVGGYTF.

This clone was seen only once. CDR3 amino acids: CASSFPGGSYNEQFF. The DNA of the CDR3 is TGTGCCAGCAGTTTCCCGGGGGGCTCCTACAATGAGCAGTTCTTC. V usage is TRBV6-5 and J usage is TRBJ2-1, with 7 bases aligning to TRBD2. Germline CDR1 is MNHEY and CDR2 is SVGAGI. This CDR3 is 15 amino acids long. J lost 0 bases, V lost 4 bases, and 3 bases had no gene match.

The rearrangement links TRBV9 to TRBJ1-6; 7 nucleotides line up with TRBD1. This CDR3 has 17 residues. Germline V lookup: CDR1 SGDLS, CDR2 YYNGEE. V was clipped by 2 bases and J by 7 bases; unmatched bases: 12. The CDR3 DNA reads TGTGCCAGCAGCGTTGGGGACAGCCTGAGTTACAATTCACCCCTCCACTTT. Protein sequence: CASSVGDSLSYNSPLHF.

V and J are TRBV6-6 and TRBJ1-5, with D possibly TRBD1 on 5 matching bases. The CDR3 totals 17 residues. The V end lost 5 bases, the J end lost 0 bases, and 17 bases lay between the germline ends. Germline V CDR1 and CDR2: MNHNY, SVGAGI (reference sequence). The CDR3, as DNA: TGTGCCAGCAGTCGAAAGGGTTTAGGGGATAGCAATCAGCCCCAGCATTTT. This encodes CASSRKGLGDSNQPQHF.

This chain connects TRBV2 to TRBJ2-3; maybe TRBD1 (5 bases). The CDR3 length is 14 residues. Germline V CDR1 and CDR2: SNHLY, FYNNEI. The ends were cut back, 5 bases at V and 0 bases at J, with 9 bases in the middle. CDR3 nucleotide sequence: TGTGCCAGCAGTCGACAGCATAGCACAGATACGCAGTATTTT. This gives the protein CASSRQHSTDTQYF.

The chain combines TRBV4-3 with TRBJ2-7; 7 bases fit TRBD1. The CDR3 spans 15 residues. V dropped 1 base and J dropped 4; count of bases not matched to a gene: 7. Germline loops: CDR1 LGHNA, CDR2 YSLEER. The DNA of the CDR3 is TGCGCCAGCAGCCAAGTGAGGGGGCTGGGGTACGAGCAGTACTTC. Protein sequence: CASSQVRGLGYEQYF.

The chain couples TRBV28 to TRBJ1-5; 9 nucleotides align to TRBD1. J lost 9 bases, V lost 5 bases, and 8 bases had no gene match. Germline V gives CDR1 MDHEN, CDR2 SYDVKM. This CDR3 spans 14 amino acids. The CDR3: CASSRGQGQGPQHF. CDR3 bases: TGTGCCAGCAGTAGAGGACAGGGGCAGGGGCCCCAGCATTTT.

The chain's CDR3 is CASSLGAASPEAFF. The CDR3 region has the DNA TGTGCCAGCAGCTTAGGGGCAGCCAGTCCTGAAGCTTTCTTT. This chain connects TRBV7-8 to TRBJ1-1; unclear D gene. Looked up from germline, CDR1 is SGHVS and CDR2 is FQNEAQ. With 1 base removed from V and 6 bases from J, the gap between germline ends came to 12 bases. The CDR3 is 14 amino acids.

Points on this clone: The same CDR3 can be traced to other DNA sequences in this sample. In DNA form, the CDR3 reads TGCAGCGTTAAAGGACTAGCGGGAGTTACCGGGGAGCTGTTTTTT. Translated, it gives CSVKGLAGVTGELFF. The rearrangement links TRBV29-1 to TRBJ2-2, with TRBD2 matching over 13 bases. The CDR3 runs to 15 residues. Germline-derived CDR1 and CDR2 are SQVTM and ANQGSEA. V was clipped by 5 bases and J by 5 bases; unmatched bases: 5.

This clone came up once. The V gene is TRBV5-1, the J gene TRBJ2-7; D may be TRBD1 (6 bases). The CDR3 extends over 14 amino acids. Germline V gene lookup returns CDR1 SGHRS and CDR2 YFSETQ. V gave up 4 bases and J gave up 2 bases, with 13 bases separating them. The CDR3 bases are TGCGCCAGCAGCCAAGAGGACAGAACCTACGAGCAGTACTTC. Translated, it gives CASSQEDRTYEQYF.

This chain connects TRBV6-2 or TRBV6-3 to TRBJ2-7, with 8 positions matching TRBD1. CDR3 length: 18 amino acids. Germline lookup yields CDR1 MNHEY and CDR2 SVGEGT. The V gene end was trimmed by 2 bases and the J gene end by 0 bases; junction bases not matched to a gene: 12. CDR3 residues: CASSYPIGQGGTSYEQYF. The CDR3 region has the DNA TGTGCCAGCAGTTACCCTATTGGACAGGGTGGGACCTCCTACGAGCAGTACTTC.